The following is a T cell receptor beta chain sequence with its context. Its target is not known. The data derive from a study of CD4+ T cells in melanoma. Overall study results and limits: A reported correlation linked neoantigen-specific CD4+ T cells to CD8+, macrophage and B cell function. Neoantigen-specific CD4+ T cells in melanoma reportedly had diverse differentiation states.

Libraries were prepared by immunoSEQ multiplex PCR; TCRdb keeps only in-frame clonotypes and omits some of them. The table has about 16,000 clones, less than 85% seen once. This CDR3 region has 17 residues. CDR1 is SGHAT and CDR2 is FQNNGV in the germline V gene. V was shortened by 6 bases and J by 0 bases, with 21 bases between the two germline ends. Material: cells from a culture (not recorded whether cultured in vitro). The receptor was isolated from a human donor with melanoma. The J gene is TRBJ2-7, the V gene TRBV11-2; D may match TRBD1 or TRBD2 (5 bases each). The CDR3, as DNA: TGTGCCAGCAGAACATGGGGCCGAGGGTTGAGCTCCTACGAGCAGTACTTC. Translation: CASRTWGRGLSSYEQYF.